A selection of T cell receptor beta chains follows, all from one sample in a study of graft-versus-host responses after intestinal transplantation. Profiled with immunoSEQ multiplex PCR; TCRdb holds only in-frame clones, not every one. The data show around 96,000 clones, about nine tenths seen once. This specimen was PBMCs, taken about 450 days after intestinal transplant. These TCRs come from a human patient who received an intestinal transplant, so some T cells may come from the graft donor. Both conserved end residues are part of each CDR3. A D gene is named only where the DNA matches it firmly. A row's size may be missing; if present it is once, few, many or a size class.

D | size | J | V | CDR3 | DNA
- | - | TRBJ2-7 | TRBV10-2 | CASSLQGPYEQYF | TGCGCCAGCAGTCTACAGGGCCCCTACGAGCAGTACTTC
- | - | TRBJ1-1 | TRBV10-3 | CAISEVNTEAFF | TGTGCCATCAGTGAGGTAAACACTGAAGCTTTCTTT
- | once | TRBJ1-3 | TRBV6-5 | CASSYSASGNTIYF | TGTGCCAGCAGTTACAGCGCCTCTGGAAACACCATATATTTT
- | - | TRBJ1-2 | TRBV19 | CASSIRPGVYNYGYTF | TGTGCCAGTAGTATACGGCCCGGTGTCTATAACTATGGCTACACCTTC
TRBD1 | - | TRBJ1-5 | TRBV19 | CASTDRADQPQHF | TGTGCCAGTACCGACAGGGCCGATCAGCCCCAGCATTTT
- | - | TRBJ2-1 | TRBV10-3 | CAITLGSGNEQFF | TGTGCCATCACTTTGGGGTCCGGCAATGAGCAGTTCTTC
TRBD1 | - | TRBJ2-6 | TRBV2 | CASSGLGTGALGANVLTF | TGTGCCAGCAGCGGTTTAGGGACAGGGGCGTTAGGGGCCAACGTCCTGACTTTC
- | - | TRBJ1-2 | TRBV6-4 | CASSGSLTGGYTF | TGTGCCAGCAGTGGATCTCTAACAGGGGGCTACACCTTC
TRBD1 | - | TRBJ2-4 | TRBV5-1 | CASARQGQNIQYF | TGCGCCAGTGCAAGACAGGGGCAAAACATTCAGTACTTC
- | - | TRBJ2-7 | TRBV6-6 | CASKGRVGYEQYF | TGTGCCAGCAAGGGCAGGGTCGGCTACGAGCAGTACTTC
- | - | TRBJ2-7 | TRBV4-2 | CASSQGTGISPEQYF | TGTGCCAGCAGCCAAGGGACGGGGATATCTCCCGAGCAGTACTTC
TRBD1 | - | TRBJ1-1 | TRBV9 | CASSPTGGAGTEAFF | TGTGCCAGCAGCCCGACAGGGGGCGCCGGCACTGAAGCTTTCTTT
- | few | TRBJ1-3 | TRBV9 | CASSVAWGSGNTIYF | TGTGCCAGCAGCGTAGCTTGGGGCTCTGGAAACACCATATATTTT
TRBD1 | - | TRBJ2-7 | TRBV29-1 | CSVVRGTGDYEQYF | TGCAGCGTCGTACGCGGGACAGGGGACTACGAGCAGTACTTC
- | - | TRBJ1-4 | TRBV16 | CASSHMTLGEKLFF | TGTGCCAGCAGCCACATGACTCTAGGAGAAAAACTGTTTTTT
- | - | TRBJ1-1 | TRBV5-4 | CASSLSSSWATEAFF | TGTGCCAGCAGCTTGTCTTCTAGTTGGGCCACTGAAGCTTTCTTT
- | - | TRBJ1-4 | TRBV5-4 | CASSSEFDGEKLFF | TGTGCCAGCAGCTCGGAGTTTGATGGGGAAAAACTGTTTTTT
TRBD2 | - | TRBJ2-3 | TRBV9 | CASSVLSGGAGDTQYF | TGTGCCAGCAGCGTACTTAGCGGGGGGGCGGGAGATACGCAGTATTTT
- | - | TRBJ1-3 | TRBV27 | CASSSLNWGGNTIYF | TGTGCCAGTTCGAGCTTAAATTGGGGAGGAAACACCATATATTTT
- | - | TRBJ2-5 | TRBV6-5 | CASSYSKLVWETQYF | TGTGCCAGCAGTTACTCCAAACTAGTCTGGGAGACCCAGTACTTC
TRBD1 | - | TRBJ2-7 | TRBV7-9 | CASTQLVDRGFSYEQYF | TGTGCCAGCACCCAGTTGGTGGACAGGGGTTTTTCCTACGAGCAGTACTTC
- | once | TRBJ2-5 | TRBV5-1 | CASSLAGGRGETQYF | TGCGCCAGCAGCTTGGCCGGGGGCCGAGGGGAGACCCAGTACTTC
- | - | TRBJ1-1 | TRBV10-1 | CASSESGDNTEAFF | TGCGCCAGCAGTGAGTCAGGTGATAACACTGAAGCTTTCTTT
- | - | TRBJ2-5 | TRBV19 | CASSSRIQETQYF | TGTGCCAGTAGTTCGAGAATCCAAGAGACCCAGTACTTC
TRBD1 | - | TRBJ1-2 | TRBV5-6 | CASSSRGRGYTF | TGCGCCAGCAGCTCCAGGGGGCGAGGCTACACCTTC
- | once | TRBJ1-5 | TRBV18 | CASSPGRQGNSNQPQHF | TGTGCCAGCTCACCGGGACGTCAAGGAAATAGCAATCAGCCCCAGCATTTT
- | - | TRBJ2-7 | TRBV6-1 | CASRAWVPYEQYF | TGTGCCAGCCGGGCGTGGGTGCCCTACGAGCAGTACTTC
TRBD1 | - | TRBJ2-7 | TRBV6-6 | CASSYSGGGYEQYF | TGTGCCAGCAGTTACTCAGGGGGCGGGTACGAGCAGTACTTC
- | - | TRBJ1-2 | TRBV5-4 | CASSLDSYGYTF | TGTGCCAGCAGCTTGGACAGCTATGGCTACACCTTC
- | - | TRBJ1-3 | TRBV2 | CATLPDLSGNTIYF | TGTGCCACCCTCCCCGACCTCTCTGGAAACACCATATATTTT
- | - | TRBJ1-3 | TRBV10-3 | CAIMRSGGTLGGNTIYF | TGTGCCATCATGCGGTCCGGTGGGACCCTCGGGGGAAACACCATATATTTT
- | - | TRBJ2-3 | TRBV7-3 | CASSFPGLTDTQYF | TGTGCCAGCAGCTTCCCGGGTCTCACAGATACGCAGTATTTT
- | - | TRBJ2-7 | TRBV18 | CASSPMEQGVQWRQYF | TGTGCCAGCTCACCAATGGAGCAGGGTGTCCAATGGCGGCAGTACTTC
- | once | TRBJ2-7 | TRBV18 | CASSPTSGYEQYF | TGTGCCAGCTCACCAACCAGCGGCTACGAGCAGTACTTC
TRBD1 | - | TRBJ2-2 | TRBV13 | CASSSRQGANTGELFF | TGTGCCAGCAGCTCCAGACAGGGCGCGAACACCGGGGAGCTGTTTTTT
TRBD1 | - | TRBJ1-1 | TRBV7-9 | CASSEAAGGTEAFF | TGTGCCAGCAGCGAGGCCGCAGGGGGGACTGAAGCTTTCTTT